The T cell receptor beta chain under discussion was sequenced for a study of cytomegalovirus exposure and HLA in healthy donors. The ends lost 5 bases at V and 2 bases at J; junction bases unmatched: 3. Germline lookup yields CDR1 MNHNY and CDR2 SVGAGI (reference sequence). The CDR3 spans 16 residues. The PCR made use of 60 Vbeta and 13 Jbeta primers. Generated by immunoSEQ multiplex PCR, the TCRdb table keeps only in-frame clones and is missing some. The data contain 150,000 to 200,000 clones, approximately 79% of them singletons. This clonotype originated in a male donor in good health and CMV-seronegative. The rearrangement uses TRBV6-6 and TRBJ2-1, with 13 bases that match TRBD2. The sequenced material came from PBMCs. Here the CDR3 reads CASSTTSGGTYNEQFF. The CDR3 bases are TGTGCCAGCAGTACGACTAGCGGGGGGACCTACAATGAGCAGTTCTTC.